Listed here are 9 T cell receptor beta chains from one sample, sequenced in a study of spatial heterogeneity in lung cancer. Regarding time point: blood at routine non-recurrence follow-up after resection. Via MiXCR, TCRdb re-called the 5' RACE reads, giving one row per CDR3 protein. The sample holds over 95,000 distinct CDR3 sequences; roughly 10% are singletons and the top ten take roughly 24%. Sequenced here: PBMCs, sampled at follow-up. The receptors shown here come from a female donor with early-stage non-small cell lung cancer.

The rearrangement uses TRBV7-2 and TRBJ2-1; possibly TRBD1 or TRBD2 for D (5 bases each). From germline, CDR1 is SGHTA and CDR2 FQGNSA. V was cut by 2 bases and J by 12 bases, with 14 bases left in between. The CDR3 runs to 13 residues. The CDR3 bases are TGTGCCAGCAGCTTACAGGGACCCCGCCCGCAGTTCTTC. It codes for CASSLQGPRPQFF.

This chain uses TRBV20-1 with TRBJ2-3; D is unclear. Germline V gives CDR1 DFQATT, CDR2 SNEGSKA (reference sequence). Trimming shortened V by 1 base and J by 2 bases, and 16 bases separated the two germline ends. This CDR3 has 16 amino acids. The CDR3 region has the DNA TGCAGTGCTAGAGTCAAGAAGCAGATTCACACAGATACGCAGTATTTT. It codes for CSARVKKQIHTDTQYF.

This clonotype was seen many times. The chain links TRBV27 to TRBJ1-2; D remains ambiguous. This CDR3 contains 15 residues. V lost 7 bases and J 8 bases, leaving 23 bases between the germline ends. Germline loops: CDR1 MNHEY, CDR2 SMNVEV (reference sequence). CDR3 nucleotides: TGTGCCAGCATCCCCGGAACTCCTAGCTCGATAGGCTACACCTTC. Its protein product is CASIPGTPSSIGYTF.

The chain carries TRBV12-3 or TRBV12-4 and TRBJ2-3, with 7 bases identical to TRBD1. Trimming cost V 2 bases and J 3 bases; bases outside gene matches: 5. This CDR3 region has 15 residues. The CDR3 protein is CASSLTGARTDTQYF. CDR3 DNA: TGTGCCAGCAGTTTAACAGGGGCTAGGACAGATACGCAGTATTTT.

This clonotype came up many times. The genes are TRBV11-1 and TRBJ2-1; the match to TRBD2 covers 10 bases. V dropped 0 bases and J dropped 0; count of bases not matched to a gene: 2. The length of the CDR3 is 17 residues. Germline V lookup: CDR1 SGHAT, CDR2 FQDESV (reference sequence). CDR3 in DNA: TGTGCCAGCAGCTTAGCGGGACTAGCGAGCTCCTACAATGAGCAGTTCTTC. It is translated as CASSLAGLASSYNEQFF.

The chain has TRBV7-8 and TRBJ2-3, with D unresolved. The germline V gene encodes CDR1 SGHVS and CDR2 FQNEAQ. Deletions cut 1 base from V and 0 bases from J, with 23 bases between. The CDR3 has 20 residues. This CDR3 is CASSLESPRLKSPSTDTQYF. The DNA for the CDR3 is TGTGCCAGCAGCTTAGAATCCCCTAGACTCAAGAGTCCTAGCACAGATACGCAGTATTTT. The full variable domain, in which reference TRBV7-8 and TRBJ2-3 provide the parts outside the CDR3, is GAGVSQSPRYKVAKRGQDVALRCDPISGHVSLFWYQQALGQGPEFLTYFQNEAQLDKSGLPSDRFFAERPEGSVSTLKIQRTQQEDSAVYLCASSLESPRLKSPSTDTQYFGPGTRLTVL.

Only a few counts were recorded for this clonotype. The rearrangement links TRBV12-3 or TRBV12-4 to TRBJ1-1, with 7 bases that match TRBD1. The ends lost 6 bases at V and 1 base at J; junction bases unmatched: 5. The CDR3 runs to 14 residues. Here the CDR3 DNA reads TGTGCCAGCAGAGCCGGGACAGAGAACACTGAAGCTTTCTTT. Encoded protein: CASRAGTENTEAFF.

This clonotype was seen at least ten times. In DNA form, the CDR3 reads TGCAGCGTTGTGGGAGGACAGGCCCCGGACTACGAGCAGTACGTC. It specifies CSVVGGQAPDYEQYV. The chain carries TRBV29-1 and TRBJ2-7, with TRBD1 as a possible D gene (7 bases). V shed 4 bases and J shed 3 bases, with 19 bases lying between them. The CDR3 runs 15 residues. Germline loops: CDR1 SQVTM, CDR2 ANQGSEA.

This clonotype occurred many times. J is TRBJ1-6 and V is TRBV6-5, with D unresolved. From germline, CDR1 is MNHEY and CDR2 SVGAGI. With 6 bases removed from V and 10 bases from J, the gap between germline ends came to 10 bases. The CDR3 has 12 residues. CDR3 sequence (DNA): TGTGCCAGCAGACAGACGCGATCACCCCTCCACTTT. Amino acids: CASRQTRSPLHF.